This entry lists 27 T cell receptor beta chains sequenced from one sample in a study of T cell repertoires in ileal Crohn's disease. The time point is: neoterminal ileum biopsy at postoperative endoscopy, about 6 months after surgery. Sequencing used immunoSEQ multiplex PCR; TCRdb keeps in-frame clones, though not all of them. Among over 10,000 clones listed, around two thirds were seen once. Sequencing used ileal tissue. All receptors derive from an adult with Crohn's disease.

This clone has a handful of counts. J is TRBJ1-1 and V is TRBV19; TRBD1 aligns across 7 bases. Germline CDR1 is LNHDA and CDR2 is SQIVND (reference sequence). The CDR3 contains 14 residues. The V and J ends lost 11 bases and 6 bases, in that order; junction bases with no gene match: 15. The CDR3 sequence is CAAAEGARGSEAFF. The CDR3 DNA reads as TGTGCCGCGGCAGAGGGGGCTCGTGGTTCTGAAGCTTTCTTT.

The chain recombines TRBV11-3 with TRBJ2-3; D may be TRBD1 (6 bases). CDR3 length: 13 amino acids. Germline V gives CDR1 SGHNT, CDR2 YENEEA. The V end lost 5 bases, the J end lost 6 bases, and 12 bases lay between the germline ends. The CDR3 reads CASSLRGMDTQYF. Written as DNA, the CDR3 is TGTGCCAGCAGCCTCAGGGGAATGGATACGCAGTATTTT.

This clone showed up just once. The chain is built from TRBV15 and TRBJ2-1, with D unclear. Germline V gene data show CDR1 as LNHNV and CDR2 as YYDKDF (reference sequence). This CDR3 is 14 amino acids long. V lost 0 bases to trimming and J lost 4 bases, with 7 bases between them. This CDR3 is CATSREVTYNEQFF. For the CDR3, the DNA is TGTGCCACCAGCAGAGAAGTGACATACAATGAGCAGTTCTTC.

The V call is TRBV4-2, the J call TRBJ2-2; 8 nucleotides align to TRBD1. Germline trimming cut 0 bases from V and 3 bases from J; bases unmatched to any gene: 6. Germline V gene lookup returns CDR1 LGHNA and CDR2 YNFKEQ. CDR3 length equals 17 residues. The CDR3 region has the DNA TGTGCCAGCAGCCAAGATTTGCGACAGGGGTACACCGGGGAGCTGTTTTTT. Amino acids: CASSQDLRQGYTGELFF.

DNA of the CDR3: TGTGCCAGCAGCTCAGGGATCGGGGCCAAAAACATTCAGTACTTC. The encoded protein is CASSSGIGAKNIQYF. V gene TRBV7-9 combines with J gene TRBJ2-4; the D gene is possibly TRBD1 (5 bases). Between the trimmed V and J ends, which lost 4 bases and 1 base, there was a span of 11 bases. CDR1 and CDR2 from the germline V gene are SEHNR and FQNEAQ (reference sequence). The CDR3 spans 15 residues. The full variable domain, with the rest looked up from reference TRBV7-9 and TRBJ2-4, is DTGVSQNPRHKITKRGQNVTFRCDPISEHNRLYWYRQTLGQGPEFLTYFQNEAQLEKSRLLSDRFSAERPKGSFSTLEIQRTEQGDSAMYLCASSSGIGAKNIQYFGAGTRLSVL.

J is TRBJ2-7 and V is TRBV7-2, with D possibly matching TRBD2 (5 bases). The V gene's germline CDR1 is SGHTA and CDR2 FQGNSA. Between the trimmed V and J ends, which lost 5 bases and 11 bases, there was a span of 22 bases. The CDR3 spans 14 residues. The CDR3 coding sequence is TGTGCCAGCAGCCTAAACGAGAGGGCCCCCCGGGAGTACTTC. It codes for CASSLNERAPREYF.

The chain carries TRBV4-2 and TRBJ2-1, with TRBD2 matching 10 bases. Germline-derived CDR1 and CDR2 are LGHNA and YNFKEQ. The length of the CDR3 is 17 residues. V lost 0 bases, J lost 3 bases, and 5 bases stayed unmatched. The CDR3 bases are TGTGCCAGCAGCCAAGATCAGGAGCGGGGGGGCTACAATGAGCAGTTCTTC. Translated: CASSQDQERGGYNEQFF.

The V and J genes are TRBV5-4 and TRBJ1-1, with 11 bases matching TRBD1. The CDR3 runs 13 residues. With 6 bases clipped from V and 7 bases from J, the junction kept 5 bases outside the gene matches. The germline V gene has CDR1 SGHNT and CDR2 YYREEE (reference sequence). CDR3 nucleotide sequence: TGTGCCAGCACCCCGGGACAGGGGGTTGAAGCTTTCTTT. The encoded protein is CASTPGQGVEAFF.

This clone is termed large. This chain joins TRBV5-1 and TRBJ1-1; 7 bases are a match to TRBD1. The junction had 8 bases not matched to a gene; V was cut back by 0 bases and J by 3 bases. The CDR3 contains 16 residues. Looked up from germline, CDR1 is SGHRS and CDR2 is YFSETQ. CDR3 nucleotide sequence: TGCGCCAGCAGCTTGGAGGGGGCTGGGCAGTACACTGAAGCTTTCTTT. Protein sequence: CASSLEGAGQYTEAFF.

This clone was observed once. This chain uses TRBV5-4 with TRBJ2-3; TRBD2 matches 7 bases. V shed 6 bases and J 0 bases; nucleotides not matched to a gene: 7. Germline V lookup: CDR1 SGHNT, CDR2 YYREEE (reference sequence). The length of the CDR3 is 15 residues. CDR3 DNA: TGTGCCAGCACCACCGGGGGGACTAGCACAGATACGCAGTATTTT. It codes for CASTTGGTSTDTQYF.

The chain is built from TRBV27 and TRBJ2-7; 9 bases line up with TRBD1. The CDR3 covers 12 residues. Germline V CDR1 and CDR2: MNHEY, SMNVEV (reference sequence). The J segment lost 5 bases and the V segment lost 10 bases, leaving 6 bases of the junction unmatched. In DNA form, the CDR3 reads TGTGCCACCGGGACAGGGCACCACGAGCAGTACTTC. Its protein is CATGTGHHEQYF.

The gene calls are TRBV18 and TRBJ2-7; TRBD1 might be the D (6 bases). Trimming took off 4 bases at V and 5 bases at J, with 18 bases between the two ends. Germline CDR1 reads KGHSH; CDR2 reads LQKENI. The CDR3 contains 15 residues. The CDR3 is CASSRGRGKTDEQYF. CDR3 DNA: TGTGCCAGCTCACGGGGCAGGGGAAAGACGGACGAGCAGTACTTC.

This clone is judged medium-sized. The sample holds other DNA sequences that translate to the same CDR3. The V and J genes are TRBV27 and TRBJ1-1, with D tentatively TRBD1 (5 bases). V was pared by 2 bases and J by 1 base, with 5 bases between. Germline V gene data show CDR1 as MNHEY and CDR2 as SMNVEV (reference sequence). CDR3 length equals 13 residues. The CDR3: CASSLTGNTEAFF. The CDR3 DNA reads TGTGCCAGCAGTTTAACAGGGAACACTGAAGCTTTCTTT.

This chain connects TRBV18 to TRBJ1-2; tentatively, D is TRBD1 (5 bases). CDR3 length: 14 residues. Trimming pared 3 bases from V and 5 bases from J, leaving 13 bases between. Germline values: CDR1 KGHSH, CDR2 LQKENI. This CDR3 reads CASSPALEGYGYTF. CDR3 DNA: TGTGCCAGCTCACCCGCTTTGGAGGGGTATGGCTACACCTTC.

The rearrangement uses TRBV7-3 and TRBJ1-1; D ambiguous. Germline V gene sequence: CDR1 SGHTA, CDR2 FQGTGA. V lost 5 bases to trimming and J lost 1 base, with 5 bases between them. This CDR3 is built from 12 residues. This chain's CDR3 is CASSAGNTEAFF. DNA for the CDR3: TGTGCCAGCAGCGCTGGGAACACTGAAGCTTTCTTT.

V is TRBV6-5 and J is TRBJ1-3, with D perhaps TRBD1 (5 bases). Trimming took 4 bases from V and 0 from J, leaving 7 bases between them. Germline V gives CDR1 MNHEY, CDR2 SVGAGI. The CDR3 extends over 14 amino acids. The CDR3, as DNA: TGTGCCAGCAGTTGGGGCCCCTCTGGAAACACCATATATTTT. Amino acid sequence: CASSWGPSGNTIYF.

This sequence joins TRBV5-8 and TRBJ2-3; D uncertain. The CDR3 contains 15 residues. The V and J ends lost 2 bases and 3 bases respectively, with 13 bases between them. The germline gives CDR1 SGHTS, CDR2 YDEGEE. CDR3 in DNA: TGTGCCAGCAGCTTTTGGCAGGAAGGGACAGATACGCAGTATTTT. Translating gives CASSFWQEGTDTQYF.

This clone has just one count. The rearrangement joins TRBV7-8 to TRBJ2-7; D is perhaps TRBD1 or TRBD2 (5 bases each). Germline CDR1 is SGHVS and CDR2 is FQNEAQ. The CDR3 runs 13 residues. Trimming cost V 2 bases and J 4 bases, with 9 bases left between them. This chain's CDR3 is CASSLPGRYEQYF. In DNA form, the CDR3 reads TGTGCCAGCAGCTTACCAGGGAGATACGAGCAGTACTTC.

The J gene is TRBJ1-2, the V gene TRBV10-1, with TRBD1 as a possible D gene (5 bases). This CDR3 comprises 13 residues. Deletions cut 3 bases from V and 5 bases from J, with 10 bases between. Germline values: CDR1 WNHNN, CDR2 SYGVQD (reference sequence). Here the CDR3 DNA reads TGCGCCAGCAGTGAAGAGACAGAGTATGGCTACACCTTC. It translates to CASSEETEYGYTF.

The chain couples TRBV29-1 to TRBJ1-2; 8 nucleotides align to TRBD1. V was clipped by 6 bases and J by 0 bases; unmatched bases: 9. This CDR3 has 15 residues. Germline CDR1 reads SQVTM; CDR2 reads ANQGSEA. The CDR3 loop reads CSVGGQGVANYGYTF. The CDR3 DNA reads TGCAGCGTAGGAGGACAGGGCGTAGCTAACTATGGCTACACCTTC.

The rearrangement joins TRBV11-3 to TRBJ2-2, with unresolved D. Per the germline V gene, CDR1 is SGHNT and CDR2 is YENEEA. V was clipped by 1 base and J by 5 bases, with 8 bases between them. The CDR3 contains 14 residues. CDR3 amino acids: CASSLGRLTGELFF. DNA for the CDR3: TGTGCCAGCAGCTTAGGGCGTTTGACCGGGGAGCTGTTTTTT.

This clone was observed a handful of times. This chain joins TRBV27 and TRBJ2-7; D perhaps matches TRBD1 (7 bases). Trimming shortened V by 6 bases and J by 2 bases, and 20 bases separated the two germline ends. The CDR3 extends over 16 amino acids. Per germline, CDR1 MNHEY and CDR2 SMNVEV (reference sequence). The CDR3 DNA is TGTGCCAGCAGGCTTAGCGGAGGGGGCTATGCCTACGAGCAGTACTTC. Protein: CASRLSGGGYAYEQYF.

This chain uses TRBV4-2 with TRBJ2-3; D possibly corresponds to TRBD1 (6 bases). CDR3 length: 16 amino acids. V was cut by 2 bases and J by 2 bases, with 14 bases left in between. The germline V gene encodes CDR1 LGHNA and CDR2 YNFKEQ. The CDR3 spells CASSQTTGSNTDTQYF. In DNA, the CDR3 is TGTGCCAGCAGCCAAACCACAGGGAGCAACACAGATACGCAGTATTTT.

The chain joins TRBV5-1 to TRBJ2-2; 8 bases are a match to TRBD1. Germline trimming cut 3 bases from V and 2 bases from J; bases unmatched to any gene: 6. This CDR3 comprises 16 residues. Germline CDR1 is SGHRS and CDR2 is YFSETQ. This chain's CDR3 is CASSWSGQGNTGELFF. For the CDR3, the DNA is TGCGCCAGCAGCTGGTCAGGACAGGGAAACACCGGGGAGCTGTTTTTT. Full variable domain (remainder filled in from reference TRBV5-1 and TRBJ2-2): KAGVTQTPRYLIKTRGQQVTLSCSPISGHRSVSWYQQTPGQGLQFLFEYFSETQRNKGNFPGRFSGRQFSNSRSEMNVSTLELGDSALYLCASSWSGQGNTGELFFGEGSRLTVL.

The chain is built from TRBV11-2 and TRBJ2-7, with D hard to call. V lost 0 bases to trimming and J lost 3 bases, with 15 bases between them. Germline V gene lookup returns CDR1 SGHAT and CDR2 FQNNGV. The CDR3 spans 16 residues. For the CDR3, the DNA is TGTGCCAGCAGCTTAGACATGGACGGAGATTACTACGAGCAGTACTTC. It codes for CASSLDMDGDYYEQYF.

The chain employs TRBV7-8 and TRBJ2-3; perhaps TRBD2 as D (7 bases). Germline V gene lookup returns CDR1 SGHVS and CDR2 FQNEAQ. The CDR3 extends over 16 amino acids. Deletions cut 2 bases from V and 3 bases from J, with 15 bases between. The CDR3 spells CASSLLGGRGTDTQYF. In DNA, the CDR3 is TGTGCCAGCAGCTTACTCGGGGGGCGGGGGACAGATACGCAGTATTTT.

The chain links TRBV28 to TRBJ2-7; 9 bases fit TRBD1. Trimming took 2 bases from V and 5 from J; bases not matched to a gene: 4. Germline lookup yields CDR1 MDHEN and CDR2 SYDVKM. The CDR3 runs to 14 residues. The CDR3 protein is CASSLRWTGDEQYF. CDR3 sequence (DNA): TGTGCCAGCAGTTTACGATGGACAGGGGACGAGCAGTACTTC.